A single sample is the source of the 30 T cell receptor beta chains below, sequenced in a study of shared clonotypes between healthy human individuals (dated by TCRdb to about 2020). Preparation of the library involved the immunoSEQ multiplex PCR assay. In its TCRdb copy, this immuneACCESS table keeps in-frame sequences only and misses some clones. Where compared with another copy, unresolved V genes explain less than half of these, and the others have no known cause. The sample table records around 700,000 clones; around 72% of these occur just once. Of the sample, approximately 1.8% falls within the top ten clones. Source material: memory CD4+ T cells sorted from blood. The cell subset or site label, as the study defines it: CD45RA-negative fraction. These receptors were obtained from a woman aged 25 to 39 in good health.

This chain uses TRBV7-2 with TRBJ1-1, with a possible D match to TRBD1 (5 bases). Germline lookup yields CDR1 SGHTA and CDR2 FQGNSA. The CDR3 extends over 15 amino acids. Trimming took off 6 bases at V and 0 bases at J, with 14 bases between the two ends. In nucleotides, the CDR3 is TGTGCCAGCAGATACACGGGACCGATGAACACTGAAGCTTTCTTT. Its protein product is CASRYTGPMNTEAFF.

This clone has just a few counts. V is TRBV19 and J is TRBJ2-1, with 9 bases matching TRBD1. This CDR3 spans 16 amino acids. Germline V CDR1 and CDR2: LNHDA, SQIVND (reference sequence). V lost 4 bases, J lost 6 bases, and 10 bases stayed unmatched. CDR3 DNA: TGTGCCAGTAGTACGAAATCCGGGACAGGGTCCAATGAGCAGTTCTTC. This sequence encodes CASSTKSGTGSNEQFF.

CDR3 coding DNA: TGTGCCACCAACAGGGGTTTGGACACTGAAGCTTTCTTT. The encoded protein is CATNRGLDTEAFF. The rearrangement uses TRBV15 and TRBJ1-1; 7 bases are a match to TRBD1. CDR1 LNHNV and CDR2 YYDKDF come from the germline V gene (reference sequence). There are 13 residues in the CDR3. V was clipped by 7 bases and J by 3 bases; unmatched bases: 5. The variable domain in full, completed from reference TRBV15 and TRBJ1-1, reads DAMVIQNPRYQVTQFGKPVTLSCSQTLNHNVMYWYQQKSSQAPKLLFHYYDKDFNNEADTPDNFQSRRPNTSFCFLDIRSPGLGDTAMYLCATNRGLDTEAFFGQGTRLTVV.

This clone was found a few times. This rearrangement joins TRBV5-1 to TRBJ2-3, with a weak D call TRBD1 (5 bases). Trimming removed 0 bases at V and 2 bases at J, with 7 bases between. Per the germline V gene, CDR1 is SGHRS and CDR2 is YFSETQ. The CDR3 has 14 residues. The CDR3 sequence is CASSLGQTTDTQYF. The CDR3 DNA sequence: TGCGCCAGCAGCTTGGGACAGACCACAGATACGCAGTATTTT.

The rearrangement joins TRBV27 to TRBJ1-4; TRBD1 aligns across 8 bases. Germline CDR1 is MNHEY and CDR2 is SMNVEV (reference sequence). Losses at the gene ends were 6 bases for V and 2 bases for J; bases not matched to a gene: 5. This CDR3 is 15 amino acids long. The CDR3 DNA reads TGTGCCAGCAGGCAGGGGGCCGTGACTAATGAAAAACTGTTTTTT. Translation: CASRQGAVTNEKLFF.

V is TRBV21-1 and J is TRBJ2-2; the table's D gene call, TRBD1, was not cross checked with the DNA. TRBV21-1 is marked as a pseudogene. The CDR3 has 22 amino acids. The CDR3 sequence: CASSKALFPSFEGQNFTGELFF. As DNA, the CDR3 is TGTGCCAGCAGCAAAGCGCTTTTCCCCAGCTTCGAGGGACAGAATTTTACCGGGGAGCTGTTTTTT.

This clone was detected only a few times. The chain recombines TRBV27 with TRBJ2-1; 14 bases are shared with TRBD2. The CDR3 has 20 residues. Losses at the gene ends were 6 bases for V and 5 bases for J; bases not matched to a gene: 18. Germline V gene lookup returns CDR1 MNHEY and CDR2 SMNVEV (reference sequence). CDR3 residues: CASRRSGLAGEWVLDNEQFF. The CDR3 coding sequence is TGTGCCAGCAGAAGATCGGGACTAGCGGGAGAATGGGTTTTGGACAATGAGCAGTTCTTC.

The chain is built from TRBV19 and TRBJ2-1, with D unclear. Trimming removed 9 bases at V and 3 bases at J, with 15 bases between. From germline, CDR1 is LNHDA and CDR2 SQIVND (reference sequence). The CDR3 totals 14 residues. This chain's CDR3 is CASQETRSYNEQFF. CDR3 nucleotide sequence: TGTGCCAGCCAAGAAACACGAAGCTACAATGAGCAGTTCTTC.

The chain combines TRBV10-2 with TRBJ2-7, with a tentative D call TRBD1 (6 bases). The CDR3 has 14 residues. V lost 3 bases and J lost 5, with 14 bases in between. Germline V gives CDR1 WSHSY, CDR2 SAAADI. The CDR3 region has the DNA TGCGCCAGCAGTGAAACCGGGACACCCAACGAGCAGTACTTC. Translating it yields CASSETGTPNEQYF.

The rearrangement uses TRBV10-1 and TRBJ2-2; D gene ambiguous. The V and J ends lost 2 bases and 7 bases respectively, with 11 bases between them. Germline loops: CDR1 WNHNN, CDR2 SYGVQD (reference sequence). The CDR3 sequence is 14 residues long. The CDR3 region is CASSENQGSGELFF. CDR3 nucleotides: TGCGCCAGCAGTGAGAACCAAGGAAGCGGGGAGCTGTTTTTT.

Here the CDR3 reads CASSFPTSGYNEQFF. CDR3 sequence (DNA): TGTGCCAGCAGCTTTCCGACTAGCGGCTACAATGAGCAGTTCTTC. The J gene is TRBJ2-1, the V gene TRBV11-2; the match to TRBD2 covers 9 bases. Germline V lookup: CDR1 SGHAT, CDR2 FQNNGV. The J segment lost 3 bases and the V segment lost 3 bases, leaving 3 bases of the junction unmatched. CDR3 length: 15 amino acids.

The CDR3 nucleotides read TGTGCCGGCGAACTCGGACACCCTATAAGCTCTGGCTACACCTTC. Translated, it gives CAGELGHPISSGYTF. The chain employs TRBV19 and TRBJ1-2; tentatively, D is TRBD1 (5 bases). Per germline, CDR1 LNHDA and CDR2 SQIVND (reference sequence). V shed 11 bases and J shed 7 bases, with 26 bases lying between them. CDR3 length: 15 residues.

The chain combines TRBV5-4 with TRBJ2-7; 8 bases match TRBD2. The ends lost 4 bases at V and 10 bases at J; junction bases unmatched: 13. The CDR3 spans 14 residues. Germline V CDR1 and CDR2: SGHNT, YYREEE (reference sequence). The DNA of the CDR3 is TGTGCCAGCAGCCAATCCGGACTAGCTGCTCGACAGTACTTC. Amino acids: CASSQSGLAARQYF.

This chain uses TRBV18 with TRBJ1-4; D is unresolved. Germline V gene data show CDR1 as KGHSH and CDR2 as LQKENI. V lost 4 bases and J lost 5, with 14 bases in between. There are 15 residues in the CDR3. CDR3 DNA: TGTGCCAGCTCACATTCGTGGACGGAAAATGAAAAACTGTTTTTT. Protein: CASSHSWTENEKLFF.

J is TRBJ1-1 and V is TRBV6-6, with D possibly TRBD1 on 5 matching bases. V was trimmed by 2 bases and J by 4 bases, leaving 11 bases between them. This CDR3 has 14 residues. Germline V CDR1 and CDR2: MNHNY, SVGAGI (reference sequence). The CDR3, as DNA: TGTGCCAGCAGTTACGGGGCAGATGCCACTGAAGCTTTCTTT. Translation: CASSYGADATEAFF.

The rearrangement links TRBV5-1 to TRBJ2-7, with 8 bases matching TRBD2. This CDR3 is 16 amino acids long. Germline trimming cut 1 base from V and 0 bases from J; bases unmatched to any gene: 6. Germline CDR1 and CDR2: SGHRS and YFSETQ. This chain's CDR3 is CASSLHQRESSYEQYF. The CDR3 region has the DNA TGCGCCAGCAGCTTGCACCAGCGGGAGAGCTCCTACGAGCAGTACTTC.

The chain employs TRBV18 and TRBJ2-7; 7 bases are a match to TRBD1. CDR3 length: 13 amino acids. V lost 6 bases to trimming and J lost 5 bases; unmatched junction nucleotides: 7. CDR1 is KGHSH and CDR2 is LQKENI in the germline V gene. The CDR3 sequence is CASSHTGDHEQYF. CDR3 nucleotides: TGTGCCAGCTCCCACACAGGGGACCACGAGCAGTACTTC.

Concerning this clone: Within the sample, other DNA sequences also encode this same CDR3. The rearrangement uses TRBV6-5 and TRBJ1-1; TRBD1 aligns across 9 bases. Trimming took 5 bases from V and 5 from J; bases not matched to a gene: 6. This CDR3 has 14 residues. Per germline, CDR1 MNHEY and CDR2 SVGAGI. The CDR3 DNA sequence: TGTGCCAGCAGTCGGGACAGGGCAAGAACTGAAGCTTTCTTT. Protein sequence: CASSRDRARTEAFF.

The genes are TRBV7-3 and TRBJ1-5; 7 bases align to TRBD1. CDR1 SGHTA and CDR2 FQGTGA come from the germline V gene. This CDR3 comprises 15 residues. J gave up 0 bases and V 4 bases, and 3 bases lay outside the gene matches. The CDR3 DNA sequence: TGTGCCAGCAGCTCGACAGGGAATAGCAATCAGCCCCAGCATTTT. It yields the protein CASSSTGNSNQPQHF.

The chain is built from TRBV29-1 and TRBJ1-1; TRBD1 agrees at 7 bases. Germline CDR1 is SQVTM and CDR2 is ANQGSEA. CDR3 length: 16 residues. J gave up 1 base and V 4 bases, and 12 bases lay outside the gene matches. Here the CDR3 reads CSVAGGGSGRNTEAFF. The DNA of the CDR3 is TGCAGCGTTGCTGGAGGGGGCTCGGGGAGGAACACTGAAGCTTTCTTT.

The chain's CDR3 is CASSQGGRVGTNEKLFF. In nucleotides, the CDR3 is TGTGCCAGCAGCCAAGGAGGCAGGGTCGGTACTAATGAAAAACTGTTTTTT. V gene TRBV4-2 combines with J gene TRBJ1-4, with D perhaps matching TRBD1 (5 bases). Germline V gene lookup returns CDR1 LGHNA and CDR2 YNFKEQ. V was pared by 1 base and J by 2 bases, with 14 bases between. The CDR3 loop spans 17 amino acids.

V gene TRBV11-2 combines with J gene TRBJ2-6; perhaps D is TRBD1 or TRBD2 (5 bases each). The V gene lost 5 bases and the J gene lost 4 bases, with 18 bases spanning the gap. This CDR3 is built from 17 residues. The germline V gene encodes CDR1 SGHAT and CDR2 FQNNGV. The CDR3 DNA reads TGTGCCAGCAGCCCGACGCTGGGGGTTCCCGGGGCCAACGTCCTGACTTTC. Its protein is CASSPTLGVPGANVLTF.

The CDR3 reads CASSFWRKLVGDEQYF. The CDR3 nucleotides read TGTGCCAGCAGCTTCTGGAGGAAGCTGGTAGGGGACGAGCAGTACTTC. The chain links TRBV7-8 to TRBJ2-7, with D perhaps being TRBD1 or TRBD2 (5 bases each). Germline V gene data show CDR1 as SGHVS and CDR2 as FQNEAQ. The V gene lost 3 bases and the J gene lost 5 bases, with 20 bases spanning the gap. This CDR3 is built from 16 residues.

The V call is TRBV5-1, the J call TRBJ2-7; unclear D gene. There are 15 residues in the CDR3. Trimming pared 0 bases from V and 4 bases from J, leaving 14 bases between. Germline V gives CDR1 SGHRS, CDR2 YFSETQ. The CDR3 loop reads CASSLDFSRGYEQYF. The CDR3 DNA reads TGCGCCAGCAGCTTGGATTTCTCCCGAGGATACGAGCAGTACTTC.

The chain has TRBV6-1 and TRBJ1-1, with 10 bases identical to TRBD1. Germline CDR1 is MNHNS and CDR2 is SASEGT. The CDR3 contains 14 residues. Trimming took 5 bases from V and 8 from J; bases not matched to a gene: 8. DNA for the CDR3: TGTGCCAGCAGTATTGACAGGGGGCTATTCGAAGCTTTCTTT. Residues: CASSIDRGLFEAFF.

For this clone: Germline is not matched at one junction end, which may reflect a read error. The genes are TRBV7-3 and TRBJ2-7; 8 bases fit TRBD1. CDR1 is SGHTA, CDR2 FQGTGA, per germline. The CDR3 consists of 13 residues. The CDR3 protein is CASSITGGYEQYF. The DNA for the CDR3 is TGTGCCAGCAGCATAACAGGGGGCTACGAGCAGTACTTC.

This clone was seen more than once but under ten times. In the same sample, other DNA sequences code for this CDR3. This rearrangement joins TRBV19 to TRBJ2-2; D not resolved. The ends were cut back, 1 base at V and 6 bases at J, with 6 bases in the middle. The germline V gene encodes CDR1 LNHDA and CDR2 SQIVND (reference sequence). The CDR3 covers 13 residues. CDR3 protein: CASSIVLPGELFF. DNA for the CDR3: TGTGCCAGTAGTATAGTGCTCCCCGGGGAGCTGTTTTTT.

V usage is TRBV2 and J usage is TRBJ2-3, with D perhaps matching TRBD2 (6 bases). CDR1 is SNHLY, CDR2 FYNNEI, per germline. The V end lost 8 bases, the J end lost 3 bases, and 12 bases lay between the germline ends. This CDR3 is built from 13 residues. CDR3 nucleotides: TGTGCCAGCGGCGGGGAGTCAACAGATACGCAGTATTTT. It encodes CASGGESTDTQYF.

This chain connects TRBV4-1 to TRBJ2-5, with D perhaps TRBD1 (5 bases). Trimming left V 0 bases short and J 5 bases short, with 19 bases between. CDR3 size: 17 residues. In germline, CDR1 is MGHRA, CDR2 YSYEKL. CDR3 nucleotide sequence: TGCGCCAGCAGCCAAGATCCCCCAGGGATGATAGAGGAGACCCAGTACTTC. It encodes CASSQDPPGMIEETQYF.

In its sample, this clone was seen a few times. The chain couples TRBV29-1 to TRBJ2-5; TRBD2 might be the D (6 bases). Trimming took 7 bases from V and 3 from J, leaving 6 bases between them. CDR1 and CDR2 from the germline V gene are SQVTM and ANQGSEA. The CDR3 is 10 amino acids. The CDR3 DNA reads TGCAGCGGGGGGGAAGAGACCCAGTACTTC. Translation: CSGGEETQYF.